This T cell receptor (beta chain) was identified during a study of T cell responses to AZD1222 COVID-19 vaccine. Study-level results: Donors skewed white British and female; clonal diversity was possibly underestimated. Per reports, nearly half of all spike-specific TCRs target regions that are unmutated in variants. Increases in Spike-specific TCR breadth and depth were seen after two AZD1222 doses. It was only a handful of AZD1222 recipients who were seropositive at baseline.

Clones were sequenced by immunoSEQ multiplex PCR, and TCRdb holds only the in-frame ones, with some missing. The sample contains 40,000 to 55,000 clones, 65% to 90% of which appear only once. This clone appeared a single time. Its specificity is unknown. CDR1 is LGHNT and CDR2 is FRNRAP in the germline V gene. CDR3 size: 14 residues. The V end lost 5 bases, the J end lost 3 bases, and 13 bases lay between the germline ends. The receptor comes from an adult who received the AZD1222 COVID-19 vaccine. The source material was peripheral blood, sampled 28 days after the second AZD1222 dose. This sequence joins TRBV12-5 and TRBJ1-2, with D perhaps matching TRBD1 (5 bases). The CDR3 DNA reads TGTGCTAGTGGTGCAGGGTGGGGGGACTATGGCTACACCTTC. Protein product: CASGAGWGDYGYTF.